What follows is one T cell receptor beta chain and its context. No antigen is known for it. Between the trimmed V and J ends, which lost 6 bases and 2 bases, there was a span of 7 bases. This CDR3 is built from 11 residues. Germline V gene sequence: CDR1 DFQATT, CDR2 SNEGSKA (reference sequence). An approximately 200 ng quantity of DNA, 30,000 to 35,000 T cell genomes, went into the sorted-subset replicate PCRs. Here immunoSEQ multiplex PCR was the method, and the copy in TCRdb shows in-frame clones only, minus some. The table has more than 900,000 clones, approximately 80% seen once; the top ten hold roughly 0.57%. The sample belongs to a study of shared clonotypes between healthy human individuals. Study as a whole: Donors had three CD4 naive, three CD4 memory, two CD8 naive and one CD8 memory plate apiece. Broader study findings: Clonotype sharing across a handful of donors was observed for roughly 5% of naive CD4 clonotypes.

A CD45RA+ naive subset and a CD45RA-negative memory subset were split from CD4+ cells. Source material: memory CD4+ T cells from PBMCs. The subset: CD45RA-negative fraction. The chain recombines TRBV20-1 with TRBJ2-5, with unresolved D. This sequence was found in a man younger than 30 in good health. Some clones in this sample may be carry-over from other donors' samples. The CDR3 protein is CSAQQQETQYF. The CDR3 nucleotides are TGCAGTGCACAGCAACAAGAGACCCAGTACTTC.